What follows are 24 T cell receptor beta chains derived from one specimen sequenced in a study of blood T cell repertoires in COVID-19. Sequencing was performed with immunoSEQ multiplex PCR; in TCRdb, only in-frame clones are kept and a portion is missing. Of around 300,000 clones in the sample, around 90% were seen once. Sequences were obtained from peripheral blood. The receptors here all came from a young man with active or convalescent COVID-19.

In its sample, this clone was seen once. V is TRBV2 and J is TRBJ2-7; 9 bases agree with TRBD2. Unmatched junction bases numbered 2, after V lost 3 bases and J lost 2 bases. The CDR3 totals 14 residues. CDR1 and CDR2 from the germline V gene are SNHLY and FYNNEI. CDR3 residues: CASSEASGTYEQYF. The CDR3 DNA follows: TGTGCCAGCAGTGAGGCTAGCGGGACCTACGAGCAGTACTTC.

The chain carries TRBV3-1 (or the pseudogene TRBV3-2) and TRBJ2-1; tentatively, D is TRBD2 (5 bases). Germline-derived CDR1 and CDR2 are LGHDT and YNNKEL (reference sequence). This CDR3 is 15 amino acids long. Trimming pared 3 bases from V and 0 bases from J, leaving 9 bases between. The CDR3 is CASSHGSVSYNEQFF. DNA of the CDR3: TGTGCCAGCAGCCATGGTAGCGTCTCCTACAATGAGCAGTTCTTC.

The chain links TRBV5-1 to TRBJ2-3, with 8 bases fitting TRBD1. V trimming: 5 bases; J trimming: 5 bases; junction bases outside the gene matches: 7. The CDR3 runs 14 residues. CDR1 and CDR2 from the germline V gene are SGHRS and YFSETQ. The CDR3 sequence: CASRAGQGGDTQYF. The CDR3 DNA sequence: TGCGCCAGCAGAGCAGGACAGGGAGGAGATACGCAGTATTTT.

This chain connects TRBV13 to TRBJ1-2, with 9 nucleotides matching TRBD1. The CDR3 runs to 15 residues. Germline trimming cut 3 bases from V and 2 bases from J; bases unmatched to any gene: 4. Looked up from germline, CDR1 is PRHDT and CDR2 is FYEKMQ (reference sequence). The CDR3 sequence is CASSLGTGTNYGYTF. The CDR3 coding sequence is TGTGCCAGCAGCTTGGGGACAGGGACGAACTATGGCTACACCTTC.

The chain employs TRBV6-5 and TRBJ2-1; 9 bases fit TRBD1. The CDR3 sequence is 15 residues long. V was clipped by 4 bases and J by 5 bases; unmatched bases: 6. Germline values: CDR1 MNHEY, CDR2 SVGAGI. Written as DNA, the CDR3 is TGTGCCAGCAGTTCCGCCGGGACAGGGAACAATGAGCAGTTCTTC. It codes for CASSSAGTGNNEQFF.

The CDR3 here is CASSRLDSSYNEQFF. CDR3 in DNA: TGTGCCAGCAGTCGACTAGATAGCTCCTACAATGAGCAGTTCTTC. The chain couples TRBV2 to TRBJ2-1; D possibly corresponds to TRBD2 (6 bases). The V and J ends lost 5 bases and 0 bases respectively, with 11 bases between them. This CDR3 spans 15 amino acids. Germline loops: CDR1 SNHLY, CDR2 FYNNEI.

The chain uses TRBV27 and TRBJ2-3; D ambiguous. The length of the CDR3 is 14 residues. From germline, CDR1 is MNHEY and CDR2 SMNVEV (reference sequence). V was trimmed by 0 bases and J by 1 base, leaving 5 bases between them. CDR3 nucleotide sequence: TGTGCCAGCAGTTTATCGGGCGGCACAGATACGCAGTATTTT. This encodes CASSLSGGTDTQYF.

The J gene is TRBJ1-4, the V gene TRBV4-1, with TRBD1 matching 9 bases. The CDR3 totals 17 residues. Per germline, CDR1 MGHRA and CDR2 YSYEKL. The J segment lost 0 bases and the V segment lost 5 bases, leaving 7 bases of the junction unmatched. In nucleotides, the CDR3 is TGCGCCAGCAGCTCAGGACAGGGGAGCACAACTAATGAAAAACTGTTTTTT. This encodes CASSSGQGSTTNEKLFF.

The gene calls are TRBV28 and TRBJ2-3; possibly TRBD2 for D (7 bases). The CDR3 sequence is 18 residues long. The germline gives CDR1 MDHEN, CDR2 SYDVKM. V was pared by 5 bases and J by 2 bases, with 23 bases between. CDR3: CASSMPSGTPLNTDTQYF. As DNA, the CDR3 is TGTGCCAGCAGTATGCCCAGCGGGACACCCCTGAACACAGATACGCAGTATTTT.

V usage is TRBV7-2 and J usage is TRBJ1-6; 7 bases are shared with TRBD1. The trim removed 1 base at V and 8 bases at J, leaving 5 bases unmatched. Germline-derived CDR1 and CDR2 are SGHTA and FQGNSA. The CDR3 sequence is 15 residues long. The CDR3 nucleotides read TGTGCCAGCAGCTTAGTTGTCAGGGGGGATTCACCCCTCCACTTT. It yields the protein CASSLVVRGDSPLHF. The whole variable domain, remainder taken from reference TRBV7-2 and TRBJ1-6, is GAGVSQSPSNKVTEKGKDVELRCDPISGHTALYWYRQSLGQGLEFLIYFQGNSAPDKSGLPSDRFSAERTGGSVSTLTIQRTQQEDSAVYLCASSLVVRGDSPLHFGNGTRLTVT.

This clone was found once. The rearrangement uses TRBV7-8 and TRBJ2-4; maybe TRBD1 (5 bases). Germline CDR1 reads SGHVS; CDR2 reads FQNEAQ. CDR3 length: 17 amino acids. Between the trimmed V and J ends, which lost 1 base and 1 base, there was a span of 14 bases. CDR3: CASSLGRVTVAKNIQYF. The CDR3 DNA reads as TGTGCCAGCAGCTTAGGCAGGGTGACGGTGGCCAAAAACATTCAGTACTTC.

The gene calls are TRBV3-1 (or the pseudogene TRBV3-2) and TRBJ1-6; D gene unclear. Germline loops: CDR1 LGHDT, CDR2 YNNKEL (reference sequence). Trimming left V 1 base short and J 5 bases short, with 9 bases between. The CDR3 is made up of 15 amino acids. The CDR3 DNA is TGTGCCAGCAGCCAAGTCGACACGGATAATTCACCCCTCCACTTT. Translation gives CASSQVDTDNSPLHF.

This chain joins TRBV5-6 and TRBJ2-3; D may be TRBD2 (5 bases). Germline-derived CDR1 and CDR2 are SGHDT and YYEEEE. With 0 bases removed from V and 2 bases from J, the gap between germline ends came to 13 bases. This CDR3 has 16 amino acids. CDR3 sequence: CASSLGSGSITDTQYF. CDR3 in DNA: TGTGCCAGCAGCTTGGGCTCGGGATCTATCACAGATACGCAGTATTTT.

The chain joins TRBV5-1 to TRBJ1-4; 9 positions match TRBD1. The CDR3 has 14 amino acids. J gave up 7 bases and V 4 bases, and 5 bases lay outside the gene matches. The germline gives CDR1 SGHRS, CDR2 YFSETQ. CDR3 region: CASSVDRGGEKLFF. CDR3 DNA: TGCGCCAGCAGCGTGGACAGGGGCGGTGAAAAACTGTTTTTT.

The CDR3 region is CAGWRGGELFF. As DNA, the CDR3 is TGTGCCGGGTGGAGGGGCGGGGAGCTGTTTTTT. The rearrangement links TRBV6-5 to TRBJ2-2; a possible D gene is TRBD2 (6 bases). Deletions cut 11 bases from V and 7 bases from J, with 11 bases between. The CDR3 covers 11 residues. The germline V gene has CDR1 MNHEY and CDR2 SVGAGI.

The rearrangement uses TRBV2 and TRBJ2-1; 10 nucleotides match TRBD1. Germline CDR1 is SNHLY and CDR2 is FYNNEI. This CDR3 is built from 15 residues. Trimming at V came to 5 bases and at J to 8 bases, leaving 9 bases not matched to a gene. In DNA form, the CDR3 reads TGTGCCAGCAGTAAACCGGGACAGGGGCTATATGAGCAGTTCTTC. This codes for CASSKPGQGLYEQFF.

This chain links TRBV7-2 with TRBJ1-3, with TRBD1 matching 8 bases. Germline V gene sequence: CDR1 SGHTA, CDR2 FQGNSA. The J segment lost 9 bases and the V segment lost 5 bases, leaving 6 bases of the junction unmatched. CDR3 length: 13 amino acids. CDR3 sequence (DNA): TGTGCCAGCAGCCCGAGGACAGGGAGCACCATATATTTT. Translating gives CASSPRTGSTIYF.

This chain links TRBV28 with TRBJ1-2; tentatively, D is TRBD1 (5 bases). In germline, CDR1 is MDHEN, CDR2 SYDVKM. V shed 6 bases and J shed 6 bases, with 11 bases lying between them. The CDR3 extends over 12 amino acids. CDR3 DNA: TGTGCCAGCAGCCGGGGGGGAAATGGCTACACCTTC. Translated, it gives CASSRGGNGYTF.

The genes are TRBV21-1 and TRBJ2-5; the DNA was not used to check the table's D call, TRBD1. TRBV21-1 is deemed a pseudogene. This CDR3 comprises 14 residues. CDR3 DNA: TGTGCCAGCAGCCGACAGGGATCCCCAGAGACCCAGTACTTC. Encoded protein: CASSRQGSPETQYF.

The chain is built from TRBV9 and TRBJ2-1; a possible D gene is TRBD2 (5 bases). The germline gives CDR1 SGDLS, CDR2 YYNGEE. The CDR3 has 15 amino acids. V lost 0 bases and J 10 bases, leaving 17 bases between the germline ends. This CDR3 reads CASSVGVATTQEQFF. The CDR3 nucleotides read TGTGCCAGCAGCGTAGGGGTAGCGACGACCCAAGAGCAGTTCTTC.

This clone was detected once. This chain joins TRBV19 and TRBJ2-1; TRBD1 might be the D (6 bases). The CDR3 consists of 14 residues. The V end was cut by 6 bases, the J end by 4 bases, with 13 bases between. Germline CDR1 and CDR2: LNHDA and SQIVND (reference sequence). The CDR3 is CASSLGTPYNEQFF. CDR3 nucleotide sequence: TGTGCCAGTAGCCTCGGGACACCTTACAATGAGCAGTTCTTC. Based on the CDR3 plus reference TRBV19 and TRBJ2-1, the full variable domain is DGGITQSPKYLFRKEGQNVTLSCEQNLNHDAMYWYRQDPGQGLRLIYYSQIVNDFQKGDIAEGYSVSREKKESFPLTVTSAQKNPTAFYLCASSLGTPYNEQFFGPGTRLTVL.

CDR3 loop: CASLAGHSYEQYF. CDR3 nucleotide sequence: TGTGCCAGTCTAGCGGGCCACTCCTACGAGCAGTACTTC. The chain joins TRBV6-4 to TRBJ2-7, with 8 positions matching TRBD2. The V and J ends lost 9 bases and 0 bases, in that order; junction bases with no gene match: 4. Germline lookup yields CDR1 MRHNA and CDR2 SNTAGT. The CDR3 has 13 residues.

J is TRBJ2-6 and V is TRBV6-2 or TRBV6-3; D uncertain. Germline V gives CDR1 MNHEY, CDR2 SVGEGT. Trimming took 6 bases from V and 2 from J, leaving 11 bases between them. This CDR3 is 15 amino acids long. In nucleotides, the CDR3 is TGTGCCAGCAGCCCCCGGGTACCTGGGGCCAACGTCCTGACTTTC. This encodes CASSPRVPGANVLTF.

This chain connects TRBV27 to TRBJ2-1, with 7 nucleotides matching TRBD1. The CDR3 covers 16 residues. V gave up 6 bases and J gave up 3 bases; unmatched junction bases: 11. The germline V gene has CDR1 MNHEY and CDR2 SMNVEV (reference sequence). CDR3 sequence reads: CASSPLSGQFYNEQFF. DNA of the CDR3: TGTGCCAGCAGCCCCCTCTCGGGACAGTTCTACAATGAGCAGTTCTTC.